This T cell receptor beta chain originates from a study of PD-L1 blockade in urothelial cancer. Study context: The study started patients on atezolizumab around 2014, giving 1,200 mg intravenously every 3 weeks.

Time point reported: pretreatment peripheral blood. Data came from immunoSEQ multiplex PCR; TCRdb stores just in-frame clones and leaves some out. This table has approximately 47,000 clones, around 86% appearing once. With 5 bases clipped from V and 5 bases from J, the junction kept 5 bases outside the gene matches. CDR1 is MRHNA, CDR2 SNTAGT, per germline. This CDR3 comprises 14 residues. This sequence joins TRBV6-4 and TRBJ2-1; 8 bases agree with TRBD1. Sequenced here: PBMCs, sampled around atezolizumab (anti-PD-L1) treatment. This clonotype was obtained from a man aged 50-60 years with urothelial cancer. CDR3 bases: TGTGCCAGCAGTCAGGGGGCGGGCCACAATGAGCAGTTCTTC. Its translation: CASSQGAGHNEQFF.